These 29 T cell receptor beta chains originate from one sample sequenced in a study of T-cell reconstitution after alpha-beta-depleted transplantation in children. Unique molecular identifiers were incorporated into the prepared TCRbeta library. MiXCR was run by TCRdb on the PCR reads, yielding one entry per CDR3 protein. The table shows about 250,000 distinct CDR3 sequences, with 20% to 30% occurring only once. Sequenced material: PBMCs, mostly from graft donor cells, taken 360 days after TCRalphabeta/CD19-depleted stem cell transplant. These receptors all stem from a female patient aged 2-9 years who had a stem cell transplant for congenital amegakaryocytic thrombocytopenia, so the T cells may come from the graft donor.

As regards this clonotype: A junction boundary mismatches the germline segment, possibly from a read error. The chain combines TRBV4-1 with TRBJ1-1; TRBD1 agrees at 7 bases. Germline CDR1 and CDR2: MGHRA and YSYEKL. The CDR3 is made up of 16 amino acids. This chain's CDR3 is CASTQDARGQSTEAFF. CDR3 DNA sequence: TGCGCCAGCACCCAAGATGCAAGGGGGCAGTCCACTGAAGCTTTCTTT.

There are a few counts of this clonotype. V gene TRBV20-1 combines with J gene TRBJ2-7; tentative D call: TRBD2 (6 bases). Germline V CDR1 and CDR2: DFQATT, SNEGSKA (reference sequence). There are 13 residues in the CDR3. V lost 3 bases, J lost 2 bases, and 11 bases lay in between. For the CDR3, the DNA is TGCAGTGCTAGTGGCGGGACCACCTACGAGCAGTACTTC. It encodes CSASGGTTYEQYF.

A few counts support this clonotype. CDR3 DNA: TGCGCCAGCAGCCATGCCAGTTCCTACGAGCAGTACTTC. Its translation is CASSHASSYEQYF. The chain combines TRBV5-1 with TRBJ2-7, with unresolved D. V was shortened by 4 bases and J by 1 base, with 9 bases between the two germline ends. CDR3 length: 13 amino acids. Germline V gene data show CDR1 as SGHRS and CDR2 as YFSETQ.

The chain employs TRBV10-3 and TRBJ2-7, with TRBD2 as a possible D gene (6 bases). CDR1 and CDR2 (germline): ENHRY, SYGVKD. The CDR3 is 14 residues long. V was cut by 3 bases and J by 3 bases, with 12 bases left in between. CDR3 bases: TGTGCCATCAGTGACGGGACTTTGGACTACGAGCAGTACTTC. Protein product: CAISDGTLDYEQYF.

This clonotype was detected only a few times. The chain uses TRBV4-1 and TRBJ2-3; D is undetermined. Germline CDR1 and CDR2: MGHRA and YSYEKL. V was trimmed by 1 base and J by 7 bases, leaving 6 bases between them. The CDR3 is made up of 12 amino acids. CDR3 region: CASSQGLNTQYF. CDR3 DNA sequence: TGCGCCAGCAGCCAAGGCCTAAATACGCAGTATTTT.

This clonotype was counted between two and nine times. The rearrangement joins TRBV6-6 to TRBJ2-1; 8 bases align to TRBD1. The germline gives CDR1 MNHNY, CDR2 SVGAGI (reference sequence). Unmatched junction bases numbered 9, after V lost 6 bases and J lost 14 bases. This CDR3 has 12 residues. This CDR3 is CASRATGATEFF. The CDR3 nucleotides read TGTGCCAGCAGGGCGACAGGGGCCACGGAGTTCTTC.

A few counts support this clonotype. The rearrangement joins TRBV28 to TRBJ2-4; D remains ambiguous. CDR1 is MDHEN and CDR2 is SYDVKM in the germline V gene. The CDR3 is 12 amino acids. V lost 5 bases, J lost 6 bases, and 8 bases lay in between. The CDR3 DNA is TGTGCCAGCAGTCCGCGTCCAAACATTCAGTACTTC. This translates into CASSPRPNIQYF.

Of note for this clonotype: The junction and the germline gene differ at one end; a read error may be behind it. The chain is built from TRBV7-6 and TRBJ2-1, with 13 bases identical to TRBD2. The germline V gene has CDR1 SGHVS and CDR2 FNYEAQ. The CDR3 is 15 residues long. The chain's CDR3 is CASSPGLAGVNEEFF. CDR3 sequence (DNA): TGTGCCAGCAGCCCAGGACTAGCGGGAGTCAATGAGGAGTTCTTC.

This clonotype was picked up a small number of times. This chain joins TRBV2 and TRBJ1-2; no reliable D call. This CDR3 region has 14 residues. The V gene's germline CDR1 is SNHLY and CDR2 FYNNEI. Trimming stripped 0 bases from V and 7 bases from J, with 12 bases between. The CDR3 protein is CASSEAEAWGGYTF. DNA of the CDR3: TGTGCCAGCAGTGAAGCGGAAGCGTGGGGTGGCTACACCTTC.

J is TRBJ1-4 and V is TRBV15; TRBD1 is a possible D gene (5 bases). V was clipped by 7 bases and J by 7 bases, with 25 bases between them. The CDR3 runs to 17 residues. CDR1 and CDR2 (germline): LNHNV, YYDKDF (reference sequence). The CDR3 DNA sequence: TGTGCCACCAAATGGGGCCACCTATTGTTCGGGAGTGAAAAACTGTTTTTT. It codes for CATKWGHLLFGSEKLFF.

The chain couples TRBV6-4 to TRBJ2-1; 7 positions match TRBD2. Germline values: CDR1 MRHNA, CDR2 SNTAGT. This CDR3 region has 14 residues. With 2 bases clipped from V and 5 bases from J, the junction kept 3 bases outside the gene matches. As DNA, the CDR3 is TGTGCCAGCAGTGACCGGGGGGACGACAATGAGCAGTTCTTC. Translating it yields CASSDRGDDNEQFF.

This clonotype was recorded a few times. The rearrangement uses TRBV5-1 and TRBJ2-2, with D unclear. The CDR3 loop spans 14 amino acids. Trimming cost V 0 bases and J 3 bases, with 6 bases left between them. The V gene's germline CDR1 is SGHRS and CDR2 YFSETQ. This CDR3 reads CASSLAFHTGELFF. DNA of the CDR3: TGCGCCAGCAGCTTGGCCTTTCACACCGGGGAGCTGTTTTTT. Filled out from reference TRBV5-1 and TRBJ2-2, the complete variable domain reads KAGVTQTPRYLIKTRGQQVTLSCSPISGHRSVSWYQQTPGQGLQFLFEYFSETQRNKGNFPGRFSGRQFSNSRSEMNVSTLELGDSALYLCASSLAFHTGELFFGEGSRLTVL.

The V call is TRBV5-8, the J call TRBJ2-7; 8 bases line up with TRBD2. V trimming: 9 bases; J trimming: 0 bases; junction bases outside the gene matches: 8. Germline CDR1 and CDR2: SGHTS and YDEGEE. The length of the CDR3 is 14 residues. The CDR3 protein is CATEERESSYEQYF. The CDR3 DNA is TGTGCCACCGAAGAGCGGGAGAGCTCCTACGAGCAGTACTTC.

This clonotype was found once. This chain joins TRBV10-2 and TRBJ2-3; 9 bases are a match to TRBD1. The germline gives CDR1 WSHSY, CDR2 SAAADI. V dropped 8 bases and J dropped 2; count of bases not matched to a gene: 8. The CDR3 has 15 amino acids. The CDR3 coding sequence is TGCGCCAGCGGAATCGGACAGGGGACCACAGATACGCAGTATTTT. This codes for CASGIGQGTTDTQYF.

This clonotype appeared a few times. The rearrangement joins TRBV7-2 to TRBJ1-6, with D perhaps matching TRBD1 (6 bases). This CDR3 spans 14 amino acids. Germline CDR1 SGHTA, CDR2 FQGNSA. Trimming took 4 bases from V and 9 from J, leaving 13 bases between them. The CDR3 nucleotides are TGTGCCAGCAGCTCCGGGACACCACCTTCACCCCTCCACTTT. It encodes CASSSGTPPSPLHF.

There are a few counts of this clonotype. The chain has TRBV12-3 or TRBV12-4 and TRBJ2-1, with D unresolved. This CDR3 spans 15 amino acids. Trimming pared 6 bases from V and 4 bases from J, leaving 16 bases between. The CDR3 is CASSQSWTRYNEQFF. CDR3 sequence (DNA): TGTGCCAGCAGCCAGTCCTGGACCCGTTACAATGAGCAGTTCTTC.

This clonotype was counted ten times or more. This sequence joins TRBV4-1 and TRBJ2-5, with a weak D call TRBD2 (6 bases). Germline CDR1 MGHRA, CDR2 YSYEKL. The V end was cut by 1 base, the J end by 1 base, with 13 bases between. The CDR3 is 16 residues long. The CDR3 sequence: CASSQGGSGFQETQYF. CDR3 bases: TGCGCCAGCAGCCAAGGAGGTAGCGGATTCCAAGAGACCCAGTACTTC.

The V call is TRBV28, the J call TRBJ2-5; 8 nucleotides align to TRBD2. Germline CDR1 MDHEN, CDR2 SYDVKM. The length of the CDR3 is 15 residues. The junction had 3 bases not matched to a gene; V was cut back by 1 base and J by 2 bases. The CDR3 bases are TGTGCCAGCAGTTTATTTTCTAGCGGGCAAGAGACCCAGTACTTC. Translating it yields CASSLFSSGQETQYF.

J is TRBJ1-5 and V is TRBV20-1; the D gene is possibly TRBD1 (6 bases). CDR1 DFQATT and CDR2 SNEGSKA come from the germline V gene (reference sequence). CDR3 length equals 18 residues. V lost 0 bases and J lost 0, with 18 bases in between. This chain's CDR3 is CSARDLGQLVNSNQPQHF. The CDR3 DNA reads TGCAGTGCTAGAGATCTAGGACAGCTTGTTAATAGCAATCAGCCCCAGCATTTT.

On this clonotype: Possible read error: a much larger clone is one base away. The rearrangement links TRBV7-6 to TRBJ2-7; TRBD1 aligns across 9 bases. The CDR3 spans 15 residues. Germline V gene data show CDR1 as SGHVS and CDR2 as FNYEAQ. The CDR3 spells CACSLGLQGAYEQYF. The CDR3 bases are TGTGCCTGCAGCTTAGGGTTACAGGGGGCATACGAGCAGTACTTC.

A few counts support this clonotype. This chain links TRBV7-9 with TRBJ1-4; TRBD1 agrees at 8 bases. The CDR3 is 13 amino acids. Germline CDR1 is SEHNR and CDR2 is FQNEAQ (reference sequence). J was trimmed by 8 bases and V by 10 bases; bases with no gene match: 9. The CDR3 coding sequence is TGTGCCACCAAGACAGGGGAGGTGGAAAAACTGTTTTTT. This gives the protein CATKTGEVEKLFF. The full variable domain, with the rest looked up from reference TRBV7-9 and TRBJ1-4, is DTGVSQNPRHKITKRGQNVTFRCDPISEHNRLYWYRQTLGQGPEFLTYFQNEAQLEKSRLLSDRFSAERPKGSFSTLEIQRTEQGDSAMYLCATKTGEVEKLFFGSGTQLSVL.

This chain joins TRBV2 and TRBJ2-3; D not resolved. CDR3 length: 15 amino acids. Germline CDR1 reads SNHLY; CDR2 reads FYNNEI. V lost 6 bases and J 0 bases, leaving 13 bases between the germline ends. CDR3 sequence reads: CASSTDWKSTDTQYF. CDR3 bases: TGTGCCAGCAGCACAGACTGGAAGAGCACAGATACGCAGTATTTT.

The chain recombines TRBV29-1 with TRBJ1-2, with 7 bases identical to TRBD1. The germline V gene encodes CDR1 SQVTM and CDR2 ANQGSEA. CDR3 length equals 14 residues. V shed 4 bases and J 4 bases; nucleotides not matched to a gene: 9. CDR3 sequence (DNA): TGCAGCGTTGGCCCCCGACAGGGCCTCTATGGCTACACCTTC. Encoded protein: CSVGPRQGLYGYTF.

This clonotype showed up just a few times. The genes are TRBV6-2 or TRBV6-3 and TRBJ2-1, with D uncertain. V lost 4 bases and J lost 7, with 20 bases in between. This CDR3 has 16 residues. Germline CDR1 is MNHEY and CDR2 is SVGEGT. CDR3 nucleotide sequence: TGTGCCAGCAGTTGGAGCAGCGCTGGTAGTAGGAATGAGCAGTTCTTC. Translated: CASSWSSAGSRNEQFF.

In its sample, this clonotype was seen a few times. V gene TRBV29-1 combines with J gene TRBJ2-3, with D tentatively TRBD2 (5 bases). This CDR3 spans 15 amino acids. Germline CDR1 reads SQVTM; CDR2 reads ANQGSEA. V lost 1 base and J 6 bases, leaving 17 bases between the germline ends. The chain's CDR3 is CSVEGRLSPADTQYF. CDR3 nucleotides: TGCAGCGTTGAAGGGCGACTATCCCCCGCGGATACGCAGTATTTT.

The chain recombines TRBV12-3 or TRBV12-4 with TRBJ2-1, with 7 nucleotides matching TRBD2. The junction had 12 bases not matched to a gene; V was cut back by 6 bases and J by 7 bases. The CDR3 has 15 residues. The CDR3 coding sequence is TGTGCCAGCAGGAACACTGGGGACTACCGGAATGAGCAGTTCTTC. This codes for CASRNTGDYRNEQFF.

Only a few counts were recorded for this clonotype. This chain uses TRBV12-3 or TRBV12-4 with TRBJ2-1; no clear D. The CDR3 totals 12 residues. V was trimmed by 5 bases and J by 11 bases, leaving 13 bases between them. For the CDR3, the DNA is TGTGCCAGCAGTCTACACCGGGCAAAGCAGTTCTTC. It yields the protein CASSLHRAKQFF.

There are a few counts of this clonotype. The chain joins TRBV19 to TRBJ1-3; tentative D call: TRBD1 (5 bases). Trimming left V 2 bases short and J 0 bases short, with 8 bases between. Germline lookup yields CDR1 LNHDA and CDR2 SQIVND (reference sequence). CDR3 length: 15 amino acids. For the CDR3, the DNA is TGTGCCAGTAGTATACCAGGGAGCTCTGGAAACACCATATATTTT. Its protein product is CASSIPGSSGNTIYF.

The genes are TRBV5-1 and TRBJ2-7; the D gene is possibly TRBD1 (6 bases). The V end lost 3 bases, the J end lost 4 bases, and 14 bases lay between the germline ends. The CDR3 has 14 residues. Germline-derived CDR1 and CDR2 are SGHRS and YFSETQ. The CDR3 nucleotides read TGCGCCAGCAGCTGGGGGATAGGACAGTACGAGCAGTACTTC. Translated: CASSWGIGQYEQYF. Full variable domain (outside the CDR3, taken from reference TRBV5-1 and TRBJ2-7): KAGVTQTPRYLIKTRGQQVTLSCSPISGHRSVSWYQQTPGQGLQFLFEYFSETQRNKGNFPGRFSGRQFSNSRSEMNVSTLELGDSALYLCASSWGIGQYEQYFGPGTRLTVT.